These T cell receptor beta chains were read from a single sample in a study of OX40 agonist ivuxolimab in advanced cancers. Assay: immunoSEQ multiplex PCR; the TCRdb copy retains only in-frame clones and omits some. The sample holds 60,000 or so clones; around 93% are singletons and the top ten take approximately 18%. The source material was CD4+ or CD8+ T cells sorted from blood, sampled in a trial of the OX40 agonist ivuxolimab. The source is an adult with an advanced solid tumor such as melanoma, head and neck, liver or kidney cancer. Each CDR3 is given with its conserved first and last residue. Fields, in order: J gene, clone size, D gene, V gene, CDR3 DNA, CDR3 protein. D genes are given only for firm matches. Expanded clones are given a class, and other clones once, few, many or no size at all.

j_gene: TRBJ1-3; abundance: .; d_gene: .; v_gene: TRBV5-6; CDR3nt: TGTGCCAGCAGCTCGAACTTACAGGGAACAACAGGAAACACCATATATTTT; CDR3aa: CASSSNLQGTTGNTIYF
j_gene: TRBJ2-2; abundance: .; d_gene: .; v_gene: TRBV7-9; CDR3nt: TGTGCCAGCAGCTTTAGACCCGCGGCCACCGGGGAGCTGTTTTTT; CDR3aa: CASSFRPAATGELFF
j_gene: TRBJ2-7; abundance: .; d_gene: TRBD2; v_gene: TRBV6-6; CDR3nt: TGTGCCAGCAGTGTAGCGGGAGGGCCCTACGAGCAGTACTTC; CDR3aa: CASSVAGGPYEQYF
j_gene: TRBJ2-1; abundance: .; d_gene: .; v_gene: TRBV7-3; CDR3nt: TGTGCCAGCAGCTTATCGAGCTCCTACAATGAGCAGTTCTTC; CDR3aa: CASSLSSSYNEQFF
j_gene: TRBJ2-7; abundance: .; d_gene: .; v_gene: TRBV13; CDR3nt: TGTGCCAGCAGCTTAGGAAGGGCCCTCGAGCAGTACTTC; CDR3aa: CASSLGRALEQYF
j_gene: TRBJ1-4; abundance: .; d_gene: .; v_gene: TRBV7-9; CDR3nt: TGTGCCAGCAGCTCCCCGCTTGGGCAAGGTGAAAAACTGTTTTTT; CDR3aa: CASSSPLGQGEKLFF
j_gene: TRBJ2-7; abundance: .; d_gene: .; v_gene: TRBV5-1; CDR3nt: TGCGCCAGCAGCTACCAAGAGCTAGGGGCAGACGAGCAGTACTTC; CDR3aa: CASSYQELGADEQYF
j_gene: TRBJ2-2; abundance: .; d_gene: TRBD2; v_gene: TRBV7-3; CDR3nt: TGTGCCAGCAGCCCCTTTAGGCGGGAGGATGGTACCGGGGAGCTGTTTTTT; CDR3aa: CASSPFRREDGTGELFF
j_gene: TRBJ2-7; abundance: .; d_gene: .; v_gene: TRBV20-1; CDR3nt: TGCAGTGCTTTATCCTCCTACGAGCAGTACTTC; CDR3aa: CSALSSYEQYF
j_gene: TRBJ2-3; abundance: .; d_gene: .; v_gene: TRBV2; CDR3nt: TGTGCCAGCAGTGAAAGCAGAGGCAGTAGCACAGATACGCAGTATTTT; CDR3aa: CASSESRGSSTDTQYF
j_gene: TRBJ2-3; abundance: .; d_gene: .; v_gene: TRBV11-3; CDR3nt: TGTGCCAGCAGCTCGAGACGAGCGGCGGACGGCACAGATACGCAGTATTTT; CDR3aa: CASSSRRAADGTDTQYF
j_gene: TRBJ2-5; abundance: .; d_gene: .; v_gene: TRBV7-6; CDR3nt: TGTGCCAGCAGCTTAATCTTGGGGTGCCAAGAGACCCAGTACTTC; CDR3aa: CASSLILGCQETQYF
j_gene: TRBJ2-7; abundance: once; d_gene: TRBD1; v_gene: TRBV5-4; CDR3nt: TGTGCCAGCAGCTTGGGTCTCGAGGGGGCCGAGTACTTC; CDR3aa: CASSLGLEGAEYF
j_gene: TRBJ1-1; abundance: .; d_gene: .; v_gene: TRBV28; CDR3nt: TGTGCCAGCAGTGGGGGGCGAGGGACTGAAGCTTTCTTT; CDR3aa: CASSGGRGTEAFF
j_gene: TRBJ2-3; abundance: .; d_gene: .; v_gene: TRBV4-1; CDR3nt: TGCGCCAGCAGCCAAGAACGGGGTTACACAGATACGCAGTATTTT; CDR3aa: CASSQERGYTDTQYF
j_gene: TRBJ1-5; abundance: .; d_gene: .; v_gene: TRBV5-6; CDR3nt: TGTGCCAGCAGCCAAGGACCGAGTCAGCCCCAGCATTTT; CDR3aa: CASSQGPSQPQHF
j_gene: TRBJ2-7; abundance: .; d_gene: TRBD1; v_gene: TRBV14; CDR3nt: TGTGCCAGCAGCCAAATTCAGGGGGCGGAGTACTTC; CDR3aa: CASSQIQGAEYF
j_gene: TRBJ2-2; abundance: .; d_gene: .; v_gene: TRBV5-4; CDR3nt: TGTGCCAGCAGCTTTCTCAATATAAACACCGGGGAGCTGTTTTTT; CDR3aa: CASSFLNINTGELFF
j_gene: TRBJ2-7; abundance: .; d_gene: .; v_gene: TRBV5-5; CDR3nt: TGTGCCAGCAGCTTTGGAGGGGCCTACGAGCAGTACTTC; CDR3aa: CASSFGGAYEQYF
j_gene: TRBJ2-7; abundance: .; d_gene: TRBD1; v_gene: TRBV11-3; CDR3nt: TGTGCCAGCAGCTTGGGACAGGGGGACCCCGAGCAGTACTTC; CDR3aa: CASSLGQGDPEQYF
j_gene: TRBJ2-1; abundance: .; d_gene: TRBD2; v_gene: TRBV11-2; CDR3nt: TGTGCCAGCAGCTTAGTTGTTAGCGGCGGGAGGGCCAATGAGCAGTTCTTC; CDR3aa: CASSLVVSGGRANEQFF
j_gene: TRBJ2-3; abundance: .; d_gene: TRBD1; v_gene: TRBV6-5; CDR3nt: TGTGCCAGCAGTCGCGACAGGGCGACAGATACGCAGTATTTT; CDR3aa: CASSRDRATDTQYF
j_gene: TRBJ2-4; abundance: once; d_gene: .; v_gene: TRBV9; CDR3nt: TGTGCCAGCAGCAAGGGAGGAGGGGGCAAAAACATTCAGTACTTC; CDR3aa: CASSKGGGGKNIQYF
j_gene: TRBJ2-7; abundance: once; d_gene: .; v_gene: TRBV6-1; CDR3nt: TGTGCCAGCAGTGGGATTTTACTTTACGAGCAGTACTTC; CDR3aa: CASSGILLYEQYF
j_gene: TRBJ2-7; abundance: .; d_gene: .; v_gene: TRBV4-3; CDR3nt: TGCGCCAGCAGCCAAGAGTCGGGTTCCTACGAGCAGTACTTC; CDR3aa: CASSQESGSYEQYF
j_gene: TRBJ1-2; abundance: .; d_gene: TRBD1; v_gene: TRBV28; CDR3nt: TGTGCCAGCAGTTTACCCCTGACAGGGTCCAGGGGCTACACCTTC; CDR3aa: CASSLPLTGSRGYTF
j_gene: TRBJ2-7; abundance: .; d_gene: TRBD1; v_gene: TRBV5-4; CDR3nt: TGTGCCAGCAGCGGAATCCCGACAGGGGGCTACTACGAGCAGTACTTC; CDR3aa: CASSGIPTGGYYEQYF
j_gene: TRBJ2-3; abundance: .; d_gene: TRBD2; v_gene: TRBV7-3; CDR3nt: TGTGCCAGCAGCCTAGAGGGTAGCGGGAGTCTTTTGGATACGCAGTATTTT; CDR3aa: CASSLEGSGSLLDTQYF
j_gene: TRBJ2-6; abundance: .; d_gene: TRBD1; v_gene: TRBV7-3; CDR3nt: TGTGCCAGCAGCCTATGGACAGGGGCTGGGGCCAACGTCCTGACTTTC; CDR3aa: CASSLWTGAGANVLTF
j_gene: TRBJ1-5; abundance: .; d_gene: TRBD1; v_gene: TRBV4-3; CDR3nt: TGCGCCAGCAGCCAGGCTTTGACAGGGGTCGGTCAGCCCCAGCATTTT; CDR3aa: CASSQALTGVGQPQHF
j_gene: TRBJ2-7; abundance: once; d_gene: TRBD2; v_gene: TRBV7-2; CDR3nt: TGTGCCAGCAGCTTATCGGGGGGAGGGCTCAACGAGCAGTACTTC; CDR3aa: CASSLSGGGLNEQYF
j_gene: TRBJ2-2; abundance: .; d_gene: .; v_gene: TRBV21-1; CDR3nt: TGTGCCAGCAGCAACCGGACCGACCGGGAGGGTTACACCGGGGAGCTGTTTTTT; CDR3aa: CASSNRTDREGYTGELFF
j_gene: TRBJ1-1; abundance: .; d_gene: .; v_gene: TRBV2; CDR3nt: TGTGCCAGCCCCCCCCCGCTCGATAAGAAAACTTTCTTT; CDR3aa: CASPPPLDKKTFF
j_gene: TRBJ2-5; abundance: .; d_gene: TRBD2; v_gene: TRBV27; CDR3nt: TGTGCCACCGCTGGACTAGCGGGCCAAGAGACCCAGTACTTC; CDR3aa: CATAGLAGQETQYF
j_gene: TRBJ1-3; abundance: .; d_gene: .; v_gene: TRBV11-2; CDR3nt: TGTGCCAGCAGCTTAGGGGCAGGGGTTGGAAACACCATATATTTT; CDR3aa: CASSLGAGVGNTIYF
j_gene: TRBJ2-2; abundance: .; d_gene: .; v_gene: TRBV5-1; CDR3nt: TGCGCCAGCTTAGGGGGTACCGGGGAGCTGTTTTTT; CDR3aa: CASLGGTGELFF
j_gene: TRBJ1-1; abundance: once; d_gene: TRBD1; v_gene: TRBV9; CDR3nt: TGTGCCAGCAGCGTAGCAGGACAGGCGATGAACACTGAAGCTTTCTTT; CDR3aa: CASSVAGQAMNTEAFF
j_gene: TRBJ2-1; abundance: .; d_gene: .; v_gene: TRBV6-6; CDR3nt: TGTGCCAGCACGATGGTAGCTAACAATGAGCAGTTCTTC; CDR3aa: CASTMVANNEQFF
j_gene: TRBJ2-3; abundance: .; d_gene: TRBD2; v_gene: TRBV7-9; CDR3nt: TGTGCCAGCAGCTTAATGGCTAGCGGGAGTCAAGATACGCAGTATTTT; CDR3aa: CASSLMASGSQDTQYF
j_gene: TRBJ1-2; abundance: .; d_gene: TRBD1; v_gene: TRBV14; CDR3nt: TGTGCCAGCAGCCAAGGTCCGGGACAGTTCTATGGCTACACCTTC; CDR3aa: CASSQGPGQFYGYTF
j_gene: TRBJ1-5; abundance: .; d_gene: .; v_gene: TRBV28; CDR3nt: TGTGCCAGCAGTCGGACGTATAGCAATCAGCCCCAGCATTTT; CDR3aa: CASSRTYSNQPQHF
j_gene: TRBJ2-4; abundance: few; d_gene: TRBD1; v_gene: TRBV7-3; CDR3nt: TGTGCCAGCAGCCCTCACTCGACAGGGGACAAAAACATTCAGTACTTC; CDR3aa: CASSPHSTGDKNIQYF
j_gene: TRBJ1-2; abundance: .; d_gene: TRBD1; v_gene: TRBV6-4; CDR3nt: TGTGCCAGCAGTGCCCTTTACGTCCGGGACAGGGTTTACTATGGCTACACCTTC; CDR3aa: CASSALYVRDRVYYGYTF
j_gene: TRBJ1-2; abundance: .; d_gene: .; v_gene: TRBV9; CDR3nt: TGTGCCAGCAGCGTAGGACAGACCTATGGCTACACCTTC; CDR3aa: CASSVGQTYGYTF
j_gene: TRBJ2-7; abundance: .; d_gene: .; v_gene: TRBV7-9; CDR3nt: TGTGCCAGCACTCCACCGGGGGCCGGCGAGCAGTACTTC; CDR3aa: CASTPPGAGEQYF
j_gene: TRBJ2-7; abundance: .; d_gene: .; v_gene: TRBV4-3; CDR3nt: TGCGCCAGCAGCCAGAAGTATGGGGGTTGGAACGAGCAGTACTTC; CDR3aa: CASSQKYGGWNEQYF
j_gene: TRBJ1-2; abundance: .; d_gene: TRBD1; v_gene: TRBV6-5; CDR3nt: TGTGCCAGCAGTTATTTGGACAGGGGGTGGGTCTACACCTTC; CDR3aa: CASSYLDRGWVYTF
j_gene: TRBJ1-1; abundance: .; d_gene: TRBD1; v_gene: TRBV6-5; CDR3nt: TGTGCCAGCAGTTACCTGGGACAGGGTGACACTGAAGCTTTCTTT; CDR3aa: CASSYLGQGDTEAFF
j_gene: TRBJ2-1; abundance: .; d_gene: TRBD1; v_gene: TRBV7-8; CDR3nt: TGTGCCAGCAGCGCCCACGCGGGGACAGGGACCTACAATGAGCAGTTCTTC; CDR3aa: CASSAHAGTGTYNEQFF
j_gene: TRBJ1-5; abundance: .; d_gene: TRBD1; v_gene: TRBV5-4; CDR3nt: TGTGCCAGCAGCTTCGGGACAGGGGTATATCAGCCCCAGCATTTT; CDR3aa: CASSFGTGVYQPQHF
j_gene: TRBJ2-3; abundance: .; d_gene: TRBD1; v_gene: TRBV9; CDR3nt: TGTGCCAGCAGCCTACGACAGGGGAACACAGATACGCAGTATTTT; CDR3aa: CASSLRQGNTDTQYF
j_gene: TRBJ2-2; abundance: .; d_gene: TRBD2; v_gene: TRBV4-1; CDR3nt: TGCGCCAGCAGCCAAGATGGCAGCGGGGGTAACATCATCGCGAACACCGGGGAGCTGTTTTTT; CDR3aa: CASSQDGSGGNIIANTGELFF
j_gene: TRBJ2-2; abundance: .; d_gene: .; v_gene: TRBV4-3; CDR3nt: TGCGCCAGCAGCCAATTCAGGGGCGCCGGGGAGCTGTTTTTT; CDR3aa: CASSQFRGAGELFF